Each of the 8 T cell receptor beta chains below was sequenced from the same sample in a study of vaccination and CD4 T cells after COVID-19. No antigen is known for these receptors. Treatment indicated: roughly 10-day PBMC culture with coronavirus spike peptide pools or control peptides (ViraFEST assay). An Oncomine TCR Beta short-read assay was used to sequence the DNA from cultured CD4+ T cells. TCRdb independently ran MiXCR on the PCR reads; one entry per CDR3 protein. The repertoire includes about 15,000 distinct CDR3 sequences, 33% of them detected once, and more than 8.5% sits in the top ten. The material was CD4+ T cells from blood, cultured in vitro, obtained after SARS-CoV-2 vaccination. These TCRs come from a human donor who had recovered from COVID-19.

There are a few counts of this clonotype. The J gene is TRBJ1-5, the V gene TRBV6-2 or TRBV6-3, with 9 bases that match TRBD1. The J segment lost 6 bases and the V segment lost 4 bases, leaving 7 bases of the junction unmatched. The CDR3 is made up of 15 amino acids. Germline V gene sequence: CDR1 MNHEY, CDR2 SVGEGT. The chain's CDR3 is CASSWGGTGLQPQHF. CDR3 DNA sequence: TGTGCCAGCAGTTGGGGGGGGACAGGGCTTCAGCCCCAGCATTTT.

This clonotype was found once. The chain combines TRBV6-5 with TRBJ2-2; TRBD2 is a possible D gene (5 bases). V shed 2 bases and J shed 4 bases, with 11 bases lying between them. The CDR3 sequence is 15 residues long. Germline CDR1 MNHEY, CDR2 SVGAGI. The CDR3 coding sequence is TGTGCCAGCAGTTACCTGCGTCGGGGCACCGGGGAGCTGTTTTTT. Its protein product is CASSYLRRGTGELFF.

This chain joins TRBV4-3 and TRBJ2-3; tentatively, D is TRBD2 (7 bases). V gave up 2 bases and J gave up 4 bases, with 13 bases separating them. The CDR3 is 15 residues long. Germline CDR1 and CDR2: LGHNA and YSLEER. The CDR3 coding sequence is TGCGCCAGCAGCCAACAGGGGAGGGGAGCAGATACGCAGTATTTT. Protein product: CASSQQGRGADTQYF.

This chain joins TRBV20-1 and TRBJ2-1; a weak D match, TRBD2 (5 bases). Per germline, CDR1 DFQATT and CDR2 SNEGSKA (reference sequence). V dropped 6 bases and J dropped 6 bases, with 12 bases sitting between them. The CDR3 is made up of 12 amino acids. The CDR3 sequence is CSAGKEGNEQFF. The DNA for the CDR3 is TGCAGTGCGGGAAAAGAGGGCAATGAGCAGTTCTTC.

The rearrangement joins TRBV19 to TRBJ2-3, with 12 bases matching TRBD2. The CDR3 contains 18 residues. V shed 0 bases and J 2 bases; nucleotides not matched to a gene: 6. CDR1 and CDR2 (germline): LNHDA, SQIVND (reference sequence). The CDR3 coding sequence is TGTGCCAGTAGTATAGATGTCGGACTAGCGGGACTCACAGATACGCAGTATTTT. Protein sequence: CASSIDVGLAGLTDTQYF.

This clonotype came up a few times. The CDR3 sequence: CASSPWTLTGELFF. Here the CDR3 DNA reads TGTGCCAGCAGCCCCTGGACACTTACCGGGGAGCTGTTTTTT. The J gene is TRBJ2-2, the V gene TRBV11-2, with D possibly TRBD1 on 5 matching bases. Germline values: CDR1 SGHAT, CDR2 FQNNGV. V was pared by 5 bases and J by 5 bases, with 12 bases between. The CDR3 length is 14 residues.

V gene TRBV4-2 combines with J gene TRBJ2-2, with 7 bases identical to TRBD2. Germline V gene data show CDR1 as LGHNA and CDR2 as YNFKEQ. The CDR3 length is 15 residues. V lost 4 bases and J lost 1; bases outside the gene matches: 3. CDR3 protein: CASSLGLVNTGELFF. The DNA of the CDR3 is TGTGCCAGCAGCCTTGGACTAGTGAACACCGGGGAGCTGTTTTTT.

A note on this clonotype: One base away lies a much larger clone, so this may be a sequencing read error. The rearrangement uses TRBV20-1 and TRBJ1-2; D is possibly TRBD1 (5 bases). The CDR3 spans 13 residues. Germline V lookup: CDR1 DFQATT, CDR2 SNEGSKA (reference sequence). For the CDR3, the DNA is TGCAGTGCCCCTCCCCAGGGACTCTATGGCCACACCTTC. It specifies CSAPPQGLYGHTF.